Reported below is one T cell receptor (beta chain). Its target is not known. Here immunoSEQ multiplex PCR was the method, and the copy in TCRdb shows in-frame clones only, minus some. This sample has approximately 25,000 clones, with around 83% found just once. Each of the patients experienced relapse following autologous stem cell transplantation, and their brentuximab vedotin exposure differed. Researchers used magnetic negative selection to pull out pure CD4+ T cells from thawed PBMCs. This specimen belongs to a study of PD-1 blockade in classical Hodgkin lymphoma. The germline V gene encodes CDR1 SGHTA and CDR2 FQGNSA. There are 13 residues in the CDR3. Deletions cut 3 bases from V and 4 bases from J, with 7 bases between. The study's findings and limits: Lower baseline TCR diversity marked trial partial responders and progressors.

The sequencing here drew on CD4+ T cells from blood, taken at baseline. The chain combines TRBV7-2 with TRBJ1-5; D gene unclear. This clonotype was obtained from a human donor with classical Hodgkin lymphoma. The CDR3, as DNA: TGTGCCAGCAGCTTGGGTCAAAATCAGCCCCAGCATTTT. Protein: CASSLGQNQPQHF. The entire variable domain, with the rest obtained from reference TRBV7-2 and TRBJ1-5, is as follows: GAGVSQSPSNKVTEKGKDVELRCDPISGHTALYWYRQSLGQGLEFLIYFQGNSAPDKSGLPSDRFSAERTGGSVSTLTIQRTQQEDSAVYLCASSLGQNQPQHFGDGTRLSIL.